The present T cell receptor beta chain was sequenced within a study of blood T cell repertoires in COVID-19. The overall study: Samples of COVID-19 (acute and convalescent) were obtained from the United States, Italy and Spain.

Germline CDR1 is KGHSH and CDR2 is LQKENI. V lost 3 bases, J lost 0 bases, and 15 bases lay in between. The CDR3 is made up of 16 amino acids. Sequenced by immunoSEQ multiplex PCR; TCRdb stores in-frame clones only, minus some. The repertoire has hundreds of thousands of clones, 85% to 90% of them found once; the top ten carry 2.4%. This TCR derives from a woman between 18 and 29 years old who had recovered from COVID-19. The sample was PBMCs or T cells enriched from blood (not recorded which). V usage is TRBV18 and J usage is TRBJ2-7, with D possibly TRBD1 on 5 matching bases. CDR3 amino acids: CASSPLETEYSYEQYF. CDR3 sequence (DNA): TGTGCCAGCTCACCCCTTGAGACAGAATACTCCTACGAGCAGTACTTC.